A selection of T cell receptor beta chains follows, all from one sample in a study of cytomegalovirus exposure and HLA in healthy donors. Data came from immunoSEQ multiplex PCR; TCRdb stores just in-frame clones and leaves some out. The sample carries more than 140,000 clones, less than 90% recorded once. The sequenced material came from PBMCs. The receptors stem from a woman in her late teens or twenties in good health and CMV-seropositive. The CDR3 runs from the conserved cysteine through the conserved F or W. The order of the fields is V gene, CDR3 protein.

v_call: TRBV5-4
cdr3_aa: CASSFLKGRNTEAFF

v_call: TRBV9
cdr3_aa: CASSPRDRGNTEAFF

v_call: TRBV10-1
cdr3_aa: CASRDSRDGTDTQYF

v_call: TRBV28
cdr3_aa: CATHPGGRPNEQFF

v_call: TRBV11-1
cdr3_aa: CASSFLDSTSTDTQYF

v_call: TRBV28
cdr3_aa: CASSLSAAGNRYEQYF

v_call: TRBV5-6
cdr3_aa: CASTMGEGEPQHF

v_call: TRBV30
cdr3_aa: CAWSVLTTDTGELFF

v_call: TRBV11-3
cdr3_aa: CASSLNSNTIYF

v_call: TRBV5-1
cdr3_aa: CASSLAAQGDSYEQYF

v_call: TRBV30
cdr3_aa: CAWSVGVSSGRETQYF

v_call: TRBV5-1
cdr3_aa: CASTPEGTSTDTQYF

v_call: TRBV28
cdr3_aa: CASSMTRGTTDTQYF

v_call: TRBV19
cdr3_aa: CASSRDRDNEKLFF

v_call: TRBV13
cdr3_aa: CASSKPTGGRSETQYF

v_call: TRBV5-1
cdr3_aa: CASSLGGPSLPGNTIYF

v_call: TRBV4-2
cdr3_aa: CASSQDGSLAGVTQYF

v_call: TRBV4-1
cdr3_aa: CASSQDELADDYEQYF

v_call: TRBV10-1
cdr3_aa: CASTRQGDSGANVLTF

v_call: TRBV11-3
cdr3_aa: CASSSPLKGIYEQYF

v_call: TRBV15
cdr3_aa: CATSRETGGIYEQYF

v_call: TRBV27
cdr3_aa: CASSFPPPRGDGNQPQHF

v_call: TRBV6-5
cdr3_aa: CAVSATDYGYTF

v_call: TRBV27
cdr3_aa: CASSPIGRGTPPGLLVYEQFF

v_call: TRBV11-3
cdr3_aa: CASSLGAGVWYF

v_call: TRBV28
cdr3_aa: CASSTGLAIHYEQYF

v_call: TRBV6-6
cdr3_aa: CASSYGGVGMNTEAFF

v_call: TRBV11-2
cdr3_aa: CASSRSRGGSSYEQYF

v_call: TRBV5-4
cdr3_aa: CASSFSVASGANVLTF

v_call: TRBV6-6
cdr3_aa: CASSRLTYEQYF

v_call: TRBV4-1
cdr3_aa: CASSHGLAGDLHRGDTQYF

v_call: TRBV11-2
cdr3_aa: CASSSTRTSGYNEQFF

v_call: TRBV9
cdr3_aa: CASSPVSSRPYNEQFF

v_call: TRBV28
cdr3_aa: CASSPPHGGGYQPQHF

v_call: TRBV2
cdr3_aa: CASSVGSWTGELFF

v_call: TRBV5-1
cdr3_aa: CASSLEVREPYNEQFF

v_call: TRBV7-6
cdr3_aa: CATALGQINTGELFF

v_call: TRBV28
cdr3_aa: CASSPSGKSSYEQYF

v_call: TRBV9
cdr3_aa: CASSSAGTGRDNEQFF

v_call: TRBV6-6
cdr3_aa: CASTTGVYGYTF

v_call: TRBV14
cdr3_aa: CASSQRLNTEAFF

v_call: TRBV7-6
cdr3_aa: CASSLVGVSFGNEQFF

v_call: TRBV7-9
cdr3_aa: CASSLYQRNTDTQYF

v_call: TRBV19
cdr3_aa: CASRQGQNTGELFF

v_call: TRBV19
cdr3_aa: CASSIGPTGGYTIYF

v_call: TRBV5-1
cdr3_aa: CASSYSATDTQYF

v_call: TRBV19
cdr3_aa: CASSPRDINTEAFF

v_call: TRBV30
cdr3_aa: CAWSGRLLSSYNEQFF

v_call: TRBV30
cdr3_aa: CAWSTTGYEQYF

v_call: TRBV27
cdr3_aa: CASSLGVVPGGGDTQYF

v_call: TRBV2
cdr3_aa: CANTQGGLAGSDEQFF

v_call: TRBV18
cdr3_aa: CASSPPSGTSGYNEQFF

v_call: TRBV6-1
cdr3_aa: CASSAQGTSWKETQYF

v_call: TRBV29-1
cdr3_aa: CSVERDTNYGYTF

v_call: TRBV15
cdr3_aa: CATSADRATYNEQFF

v_call: TRBV28
cdr3_aa: CASSSTRGGGTDTQYF

v_call: TRBV6-5
cdr3_aa: CASSYTRRDGYTF

v_call: TRBV7-9
cdr3_aa: CASQGTDTQYF

v_call: TRBV28
cdr3_aa: CASSAPSGGTDTQYF

v_call: TRBV7-9
cdr3_aa: CASSARLATSTDTQYF